The 30 T cell receptor beta chains given below trace back to one sample, sequenced in a study of Ad26.COV2.S vaccination and SARS-CoV-2 variants. Described treatment: about 20 received Ad26.COV2.S at low or high dose, single or two shots; 5 received placebo; per-sample allocation not given. Sampling was performed 63 days after the first vaccine or placebo injection. The repertoire was sequenced with immunoSEQ multiplex PCR; TCRdb's copy has only in-frame clones and lacks some. The repertoire holds about 410,000 clones, around 92% seen once, with about 1.6% in the top ten. The specimen was peripheral blood, collected in a trial of Ad26.COV2.S vaccine versus placebo. Source of these receptors: a person between 18 and 60 years old who received the Ad26.COV2.S COVID-19 vaccine or a placebo.

The chain couples TRBV27 to TRBJ2-1; weak D call: TRBD2 (6 bases). Trimming pared 0 bases from V and 9 bases from J, leaving 9 bases between. Per germline, CDR1 MNHEY and CDR2 SMNVEV (reference sequence). This CDR3 has 13 residues. The CDR3 nucleotides read TGTGCCAGCAGTTTATCGAGTAGCGGTGAGCAGTTCTTC. Residues: CASSLSSSGEQFF.

The J gene is TRBJ2-7, the V gene TRBV7-2; 7 bases line up with TRBD1. The CDR3 runs 16 residues. V was pared by 0 bases and J by 2 bases, with 7 bases of the junction left unmatched. Germline assignment: CDR1 SGHTA and CDR2 FQGNSA. CDR3 in DNA: TGTGCCAGCAGCTTAGCGGTAACAACAGGGGCCTACGAGCAGTACTTC. It translates to CASSLAVTTGAYEQYF.

The chain recombines TRBV12-5 with TRBJ1-2; 9 nucleotides line up with TRBD1. CDR3 length: 17 amino acids. V trimming: 5 bases; J trimming: 1 base; junction bases outside the gene matches: 11. The germline gives CDR1 LGHNT, CDR2 FRNRAP. The CDR3, as DNA: TGTGCTAGTGGTCTTAACCGAAGGACAGGGGATAACTATGGCTACACCTTC. Its protein is CASGLNRRTGDNYGYTF. Full variable domain (missing parts from reference TRBV12-5 and TRBJ1-2): DARVTQTPRHKVTEMGQEVTMRCQPILGHNTVFWYRQTMMQGLELLAYFRNRAPLDDSGMPKDRFSAEMPDATLATLKIQPSEPRDSAVYFCASGLNRRTGDNYGYTFGSGTRLTVV.

The J gene is TRBJ2-1, the V gene TRBV7-6, with a weak D call TRBD1 (6 bases). V lost 4 bases and J lost 2, with 9 bases in between. Germline V CDR1 and CDR2: SGHVS, FNYEAQ. The CDR3 runs 14 residues. The CDR3 protein is CASSSAGAYNEQFF. CDR3 in DNA: TGTGCCAGCAGCTCGGCAGGGGCCTACAATGAGCAGTTCTTC.

The chain recombines TRBV19 with TRBJ2-7, with D tentatively TRBD1 (5 bases). The CDR3 is 13 residues long. The germline CDR1 and CDR2 sequences are LNHDA and SQIVND (reference sequence). Trimming cost V 4 bases and J 2 bases, with 9 bases left between them. CDR3 DNA: TGTGCCAGTAGTAAACAGGATACCTACGAGCAGTACTTC. It yields the protein CASSKQDTYEQYF.

This chain joins TRBV7-2 and TRBJ2-7, with D perhaps assigned TRBD1 or TRBD2 (6 bases each). The CDR3 extends over 14 amino acids. Germline V gene sequence: CDR1 SGHTA, CDR2 FQGNSA. The germline V and J ends were trimmed by 0 bases and 2 bases, with 8 bases remaining between them. The CDR3 is CASSLARGAYEQYF. CDR3 nucleotide sequence: TGTGCCAGCAGCTTAGCGAGGGGGGCCTACGAGCAGTACTTC.

J is TRBJ1-2 and V is TRBV4-3, with unresolved D. Germline V lookup: CDR1 LGHNA, CDR2 YSLEER. Trimming shortened V by 0 bases and J by 8 bases, and 13 bases separated the two germline ends. This CDR3 comprises 14 residues. CDR3 sequence: CASSQDLGPRGYTF. Here the CDR3 DNA reads TGCGCCAGCAGCCAAGATCTCGGACCAAGGGGCTACACCTTC.

The chain is built from TRBV7-9 and TRBJ2-1; possible D gene TRBD2, 5 bases. Trimming shortened V by 5 bases and J by 9 bases, and 14 bases separated the two germline ends. CDR1 and CDR2 from the germline V gene are SEHNR and FQNEAQ (reference sequence). This CDR3 is 13 amino acids long. CDR3 in amino acids: CASSQKLEAEQFF. In nucleotides, the CDR3 is TGTGCCAGCAGCCAGAAACTAGAGGCTGAGCAGTTCTTC.

The chain carries TRBV9 and TRBJ2-3; 7 bases map to TRBD2. There are 15 residues in the CDR3. Germline V gene lookup returns CDR1 SGDLS and CDR2 YYNGEE. V trimming: 2 bases; J trimming: 4 bases; junction bases outside the gene matches: 7. CDR3 amino acids: CASSVVAGPADTQYF. In DNA, the CDR3 is TGTGCCAGCAGCGTGGTAGCGGGTCCGGCAGATACGCAGTATTTT.

A note on this clone: This sample includes further DNA sequences coding for the same CDR3. V usage is TRBV30 and J usage is TRBJ1-5; no reliable D call. CDR1 is GTSNPN and CDR2 is SVGIG in the germline V gene (reference sequence). The CDR3 covers 13 residues. V lost 1 base to trimming and J lost 0 bases, with 4 bases between them. CDR3 region: CAWSGGSNQPQHF. In nucleotides, the CDR3 is TGTGCCTGGAGTGGGGGTAGCAATCAGCCCCAGCATTTT.

The chain employs TRBV11-2 and TRBJ2-3, with TRBD1 identical over 7 bases. V dropped 4 bases and J dropped 11; count of bases not matched to a gene: 9. CDR1 is SGHAT and CDR2 is FQNNGV in the germline V gene. The CDR3 contains 13 residues. CDR3 sequence: CASSSGTARLQYF. CDR3 bases: TGTGCCAGCAGCTCCGGGACAGCAAGATTGCAGTATTTT.

The chain is built from TRBV7-9 and TRBJ1-1; D is perhaps TRBD1 (6 bases). The germline gives CDR1 SEHNR, CDR2 FQNEAQ (reference sequence). This CDR3 has 14 amino acids. Between the trimmed V and J ends, which lost 6 bases and 1 base, there was a span of 12 bases. As DNA, the CDR3 is TGTGCCAGCAGGCCTACAGGGCAGAACACTGAAGCTTTCTTT. Its translation: CASRPTGQNTEAFF.

V usage is TRBV6-2 or TRBV6-3 and J usage is TRBJ2-5; 8 nucleotides align to TRBD1. The CDR3 length is 16 residues. The germline V gene encodes CDR1 MNHEY and CDR2 SVGEGT. V lost 6 bases, J lost 6 bases, and 15 bases stayed unmatched. CDR3 coding DNA: TGTGCCAGCAGGTACACTCGTGGACAGGGCGGGCAGACCCAGTACTTC. Amino acids: CASRYTRGQGGQTQYF.

The CDR3 DNA follows: TGTGCCAGCAGGCAACTAGCGGGGGAGTACAATGAGCAGTTCTTC. It translates to CASRQLAGEYNEQFF. The V and J genes are TRBV7-8 and TRBJ2-1; 11 bases are a match to TRBD2. V shed 6 bases and J 4 bases; nucleotides not matched to a gene: 5. The length of the CDR3 is 15 residues. Germline CDR1 is SGHVS and CDR2 is FQNEAQ.

CDR3 DNA: TGTGCCAGTAAGACAGGGGGTTCGAACACTGAAGCTTTCTTT. Translation: CASKTGGSNTEAFF. V and J are TRBV19 and TRBJ1-1, with 9 positions matching TRBD1. Trimming cost V 7 bases and J 1 base; bases outside gene matches: 4. The CDR3 contains 14 residues. The V gene's germline CDR1 is LNHDA and CDR2 SQIVND (reference sequence).

This clone showed up just a few times. The chain links TRBV6-6 to TRBJ2-5, with TRBD1 as a possible D gene (5 bases). The CDR3 is made up of 14 amino acids. The germline V gene encodes CDR1 MNHNY and CDR2 SVGAGI (reference sequence). Trimming pared 6 bases from V and 2 bases from J, leaving 13 bases between. The CDR3: CASRGAIGQETQYF. The CDR3 nucleotides read TGTGCCAGCAGAGGGGCGATAGGGCAAGAGACCCAGTACTTC.

The chain combines TRBV30 with TRBJ2-3, with a weak D call TRBD2 (6 bases). Germline CDR1 reads GTSNPN; CDR2 reads SVGIG (reference sequence). Between the trimmed V and J ends, which lost 1 base and 2 bases, there was a span of 7 bases. The CDR3 has 13 amino acids. CDR3 sequence reads: CAWSGTTTDTQYF. The CDR3 bases are TGTGCCTGGAGTGGGACTACCACAGATACGCAGTATTTT.

The chain has TRBV5-1 and TRBJ1-2, with 7 bases that match TRBD1. In germline, CDR1 is SGHRS, CDR2 YFSETQ. This CDR3 region has 14 residues. The junction had 6 bases not matched to a gene; V was cut back by 3 bases and J by 4 bases. The CDR3 loop is CASSWTGSGYGYTF. Here the CDR3 DNA reads TGCGCCAGCAGCTGGACAGGATCGGGCTATGGCTACACCTTC. Complete variable domain (other parts from reference TRBV5-1 and TRBJ1-2): KAGVTQTPRYLIKTRGQQVTLSCSPISGHRSVSWYQQTPGQGLQFLFEYFSETQRNKGNFPGRFSGRQFSNSRSEMNVSTLELGDSALYLCASSWTGSGYGYTFGSGTRLTVV.

The rearrangement joins TRBV29-1 to TRBJ2-1; weak D call: TRBD1 (6 bases). Trimming removed 4 bases at V and 8 bases at J, with 18 bases between. CDR1 and CDR2 from the germline V gene are SQVTM and ANQGSEA. This CDR3 has 14 residues. The CDR3 region is CSVGDNPDGYEQFF. CDR3 in DNA: TGCAGCGTTGGGGACAATCCCGACGGATATGAGCAGTTCTTC.

The chain couples TRBV7-9 to TRBJ2-1; D is uncertain. This CDR3 comprises 13 residues. The V end lost 2 bases, the J end lost 5 bases, and 7 bases lay between the germline ends. Germline V gene data show CDR1 as SEHNR and CDR2 as FQNEAQ (reference sequence). The CDR3 here is CASSLPRNNEQFF. For the CDR3, the DNA is TGTGCCAGCAGCTTACCCAGGAACAATGAGCAGTTCTTC.

The chain carries TRBV11-2 and TRBJ2-2, with 8 bases matching TRBD1. CDR1 is SGHAT, CDR2 FQNNGV, per germline. This CDR3 is built from 17 residues. V trimming: 5 bases; J trimming: 7 bases; junction bases outside the gene matches: 15. Here the CDR3 reads CASSPPYGQGKDGELFF. DNA of the CDR3: TGTGCCAGCAGCCCCCCTTACGGACAGGGCAAAGACGGGGAGCTGTTTTTT.

The chain recombines TRBV28 with TRBJ1-5, with D hard to call. This CDR3 has 12 amino acids. V lost 6 bases and J lost 1, with 4 bases in between. Germline V gives CDR1 MDHEN, CDR2 SYDVKM. Here the CDR3 DNA reads TGTGCCAGCAGACAGAGCAATCAGCCCCAGCATTTT. It codes for CASRQSNQPQHF.

This sequence joins TRBV27 and TRBJ2-3; D gene uncertain. Germline V lookup: CDR1 MNHEY, CDR2 SMNVEV (reference sequence). The germline V and J ends were trimmed by 2 bases and 4 bases, with 7 bases remaining between them. CDR3 length equals 13 residues. The CDR3 DNA is TGTGCCAGCAGTTTAGGCTCACCAGATACGCAGTATTTT. The encoded protein is CASSLGSPDTQYF.

This sequence joins TRBV18 and TRBJ2-4; weak D call: TRBD1 (5 bases). Germline-derived CDR1 and CDR2 are KGHSH and LQKENI. Trimming left V 5 bases short and J 2 bases short, with 16 bases between. The CDR3 spans 16 residues. Here the CDR3 DNA reads TGTGCCAGCTCAGGCCAAGGGGCAAGGTCCAAAAACATTCAGTACTTC. Translated, it gives CASSGQGARSKNIQYF.

The sample holds one count of this clone. This chain connects TRBV4-3 to TRBJ2-1; 9 bases are a match to TRBD1. CDR3 size: 15 residues. Germline assignment: CDR1 LGHNA and CDR2 YSLEER. V lost 4 bases to trimming and J lost 7 bases; unmatched junction nucleotides: 8. The DNA of the CDR3 is TGCGCCAGCAGCCTCGGGACAGGGACTCGGAATGAGCAGTTCTTC. Protein sequence: CASSLGTGTRNEQFF.

The chain recombines TRBV9 with TRBJ1-1; TRBD1 aligns across 8 bases. Germline CDR1 and CDR2: SGDLS and YYNGEE. V was clipped by 3 bases and J by 4 bases; unmatched bases: 8. This CDR3 has 15 residues. CDR3 DNA sequence: TGTGCCAGCAGCGCCGGACAGGGAACCGGCACTGAAGCTTTCTTT. As protein: CASSAGQGTGTEAFF. Together with reference TRBV9 and TRBJ1-1, the CDR3 gives the full variable domain: DSGVTQTPKHLITATGQRVTLRCSPRSGDLSVYWYQQSLDQGLQFLIQYYNGEERAKGNILERFSAQQFPDLHSELNLSSLELGDSALYFCASSAGQGTGTEAFFGQGTRLTVV.

J is TRBJ2-1 and V is TRBV9; 11 bases match TRBD2. The germline gives CDR1 SGDLS, CDR2 YYNGEE. The CDR3 totals 16 residues. V shed 4 bases, J shed 4 bases, and the junction held 7 bases outside the gene matches. In DNA form, the CDR3 reads TGTGCCAGCAGCCCCCGACTAGCGGGGAGATACAATGAGCAGTTCTTC. Translating gives CASSPRLAGRYNEQFF.

This chain joins TRBV9 and TRBJ2-1; 14 nucleotides align to TRBD2. V gave up 4 bases and J gave up 5 bases; unmatched junction bases: 5. The germline V gene encodes CDR1 SGDLS and CDR2 YYNGEE. The CDR3 totals 16 residues. DNA for the CDR3: TGTGCCAGCAGCTTTAGGACTAGCGGGGGGCACAATGAGCAGTTCTTC. The encoded protein is CASSFRTSGGHNEQFF.

This rearrangement joins TRBV9 to TRBJ2-3, with 12 bases matching TRBD2. With V trimmed by 1 base and J by 6 bases, 9 bases remained unmatched. The germline V gene encodes CDR1 SGDLS and CDR2 YYNGEE. The CDR3 extends over 17 amino acids. The CDR3 nucleotides read TGTGCCAGCAGCGTACAATCTAGCGGGGGGGCCAGGGATACGCAGTATTTT. It yields the protein CASSVQSSGGARDTQYF.

The V and J genes are TRBV4-3 and TRBJ2-5, with D perhaps matching TRBD2 (7 bases). The CDR3 loop spans 15 amino acids. The V gene's germline CDR1 is LGHNA and CDR2 YSLEER. V was clipped by 5 bases and J by 4 bases, with 17 bases between them. As DNA, the CDR3 is TGCGCCAGCAGCTATGGGAGGGGGGGTGCAGAGACCCAGTACTTC. Translating gives CASSYGRGGAETQYF.